Below, 15 T cell receptor beta chains from the same sample are listed, as sequenced in a study of T cell responses to AZD1222 COVID-19 vaccine. Method: immunoSEQ multiplex PCR; TCRdb's copy keeps in-frame clones and lacks some. The sample consists of fewer than 85,000 clones, around 88% of them appearing once. The starting material was peripheral blood, obtained on day 0 of AZD1222 vaccination. These TCRs come from an adult in good health.

Note on this clone: One end of the junction does not line up with germline, which may come from a read error. The V and J genes are TRBV3-1 (or the pseudogene TRBV3-2) and TRBJ1-1, with a weak D call TRBD1 (5 bases). Germline V gives CDR1 LGHDT, CDR2 YNNKEL (reference sequence). This CDR3 spans 12 amino acids. The CDR3 nucleotides are TGTGCCAGCAGCCGCGGATACGACAGTCTATTTTTT. Its protein product is CASSRGYDSLFF.

The rearrangement uses TRBV6-5 and TRBJ2-1, with D perhaps matching TRBD1 or TRBD2 (6 bases each). The CDR3 covers 13 residues. V was pared by 8 bases and J by 2 bases, with 10 bases between. CDR1 is MNHEY and CDR2 is SVGAGI in the germline V gene. CDR3 region: CASSRGPYNEQFF. DNA for the CDR3: TGTGCCAGCTCTCGGGGGCCCTACAATGAGCAGTTCTTC.

The rearrangement links TRBV30 to TRBJ1-1; the D is unclear. CDR1 is GTSNPN, CDR2 SVGIG, per germline (reference sequence). CDR3 size: 11 residues. V lost 2 bases and J lost 5, with 6 bases in between. The CDR3, as DNA: TGTGCCTGGAGTTTGGGGACTGAAGCTTTCTTT. Translating it yields CAWSLGTEAFF.

V is TRBV7-6 and J is TRBJ2-7; TRBD1 matches at 10 bases. The junction had 0 bases not matched to a gene; V was cut back by 4 bases and J by 3 bases. The CDR3 is 13 residues long. Looked up from germline, CDR1 is SGHVS and CDR2 is FNYEAQ. For the CDR3, the DNA is TGTGCCAGCAGCTGGGACAGGGGCTACGAGCAGTACTTC. Amino acid sequence: CASSWDRGYEQYF.

The CDR3, as DNA: TGTGCCAGCAGTACCTACCGGGACAGCTCCTACGAGCAGTACTTC. Protein product: CASSTYRDSSYEQYF. The V gene is TRBV6-2 or TRBV6-3, the J gene TRBJ2-7; the match to TRBD1 covers 7 bases. The CDR3 has 15 residues. Germline-derived CDR1 and CDR2 are MNHEY and SVGEGT. V lost 5 bases, J lost 0 bases, and 7 bases stayed unmatched.

The CDR3, as DNA: TGTGCCAGCGGGGGGGAGACCAATCAGCCCCAGCATTTT. It yields the protein CASGGETNQPQHF. The gene calls are TRBV2 and TRBJ1-5; maybe TRBD1 (5 bases). The V and J ends lost 8 bases and 3 bases respectively, with 11 bases between them. Germline V gene lookup returns CDR1 SNHLY and CDR2 FYNNEI. CDR3 length: 13 amino acids.

This chain joins TRBV28 and TRBJ2-4; D is perhaps TRBD2 (5 bases). The germline V and J ends were trimmed by 6 bases and 0 bases, with 15 bases remaining between them. Per germline, CDR1 MDHEN and CDR2 SYDVKM. This CDR3 spans 16 amino acids. The CDR3 DNA reads TGTGCCAGCAGCCCAGCGGTAAATTTAGCCAAAAACATTCAGTACTTC. This translates into CASSPAVNLAKNIQYF.

This chain joins TRBV10-3 and TRBJ2-3, with 9 bases aligning to TRBD1. The CDR3 is 15 residues long. The V and J ends lost 5 bases and 3 bases, in that order; junction bases with no gene match: 6. The germline CDR1 and CDR2 sequences are ENHRY and SYGVKD. CDR3 in DNA: TGTGCCATCAGTATAGATGGACAGGGGACAGATACGCAGTATTTT. Amino acids: CAISIDGQGTDTQYF.

This clone was recorded a few times. Here the CDR3 reads CASSLGAAQQFF. CDR3 coding DNA: TGTGCCAGCAGCTTAGGGGCGGCACAGCAGTTCTTC. The V gene is TRBV11-2, the J gene TRBJ2-1; the D is unclear. The CDR3 has 12 amino acids. The germline V and J ends were trimmed by 1 base and 11 bases, with 9 bases remaining between them. Germline loops: CDR1 SGHAT, CDR2 FQNNGV.

V gene TRBV2 combines with J gene TRBJ1-1, with 7 bases fitting TRBD1. After removal of 7 bases from V and 4 bases from J, the junction contained 3 bases not matched to a gene. The CDR3 consists of 12 residues. CDR1 is SNHLY and CDR2 is FYNNEI in the germline V gene. CDR3 region: CASIRQGTEAFF. The DNA of the CDR3 is TGTGCCAGCATTCGACAGGGCACTGAAGCTTTCTTT. Full variable domain (remainder filled in from reference TRBV2 and TRBJ1-1): EPEVTQTPSHQVTQMGQEVILRCVPISNHLYFYWYRQILGQKVEFLVSFYNNEISEKSEIFDDQFSVERPDGSNFTLKIRSTKLEDSAMYFCASIRQGTEAFFGQGTRLTVV.

The chain employs TRBV5-1 and TRBJ2-5, with 8 bases aligning to TRBD2. V lost 4 bases and J lost 5; bases outside the gene matches: 13. CDR1 and CDR2 (germline): SGHRS, YFSETQ. This CDR3 has 16 residues. CDR3 bases: TGCGCCAGCAGCCCGTGGGCGGGGGGCGGCCAGGAGACCCAGTACTTC. It translates to CASSPWAGGGQETQYF.

Here the CDR3 reads CASSESGYAEAFF. DNA of the CDR3: TGCGCCAGCAGTGAGTCGGGCTATGCTGAAGCTTTCTTT. This chain joins TRBV10-1 and TRBJ1-1; D remains ambiguous. The CDR3 extends over 13 amino acids. Germline lookup yields CDR1 WNHNN and CDR2 SYGVQD (reference sequence). V dropped 0 bases and J dropped 6 bases, with 8 bases sitting between them.

The chain links TRBV10-3 to TRBJ1-1; 7 nucleotides match TRBD1. CDR1 is ENHRY and CDR2 is SYGVKD in the germline V gene. Trimming removed 6 bases from V and 3 bases from J; junction bases left unmatched: 4. This CDR3 contains 13 residues. CDR3 sequence: CAISDRVDTEAFF. CDR3 DNA sequence: TGTGCCATCAGCGACAGGGTTGACACTGAAGCTTTCTTT.

V usage is TRBV19 and J usage is TRBJ2-1, with 8 bases fitting TRBD1. The CDR3 is 13 amino acids. CDR1 and CDR2 from the germline V gene are LNHDA and SQIVND (reference sequence). V shed 9 bases and J 5 bases; nucleotides not matched to a gene: 6. CDR3 sequence: CASRDRLHNEQFF. The CDR3 region has the DNA TGTGCCAGCAGGGACAGGCTACACAATGAGCAGTTCTTC.

The chain recombines TRBV6-5 with TRBJ1-5; D remains unclear. V gave up 6 bases and J gave up 3 bases, with 9 bases separating them. The CDR3 sequence is 13 residues long. Germline lookup yields CDR1 MNHEY and CDR2 SVGAGI. Here the CDR3 reads CASRDNPNQPQHF. DNA of the CDR3: TGTGCCAGCAGAGACAATCCCAATCAGCCCCAGCATTTT.